A single sample gave rise to the 30 T cell receptor beta chains below, sequenced in a study of T cells in Graves' hyperthyroidism and ophthalmopathy (dated by TCRdb to between 2019 and 2020). The library came from multiplex PCR. The sample was run on an Illumina HiSeq 2000. The TCR beta CDR3 regions were amplified from the RNA transcripts. For the first round of RT-PCR on the TCR CDR3, the HTBI primer set was used together with the Qiagen OneStep RT-PCR kit. The public reads were reprocessed in TCRdb via fastp at Q25 and MiXCR, keeping in-frame beta chains. All rows with the same CDR3 protein become a single entry with the most common DNA and genes. The sample table lists about half a million distinct CDR3 sequences, roughly 21% of them with a count of one. The ten largest make up about half of the sample. Sequenced: blood. These receptors were collected from a man between 40 and 49 years old with Graves' ophthalmopathy.

Many counts were recorded for this clonotype. This rearrangement joins TRBV27 to TRBJ2-7; D is uncertain. The CDR3 contains 13 residues. Germline CDR1 and CDR2: MNHEY and SMNVEV (reference sequence). Trimming left V 3 bases short and J 2 bases short, with 8 bases between. For the CDR3, the DNA is TGTGCCAGCAGTTTCGCCCTAGCCTACGAGCAGTACTTC. Its translation: CASSFALAYEQYF.

This clonotype was seen repeatedly, ten times or more. The gene calls are TRBV28 and TRBJ1-2, with D tentatively TRBD1 (5 bases). The CDR3 has 18 residues. The germline V gene encodes CDR1 MDHEN and CDR2 SYDVKM. Trimming cost V 1 base and J 5 bases, with 23 bases left between them. Here the CDR3 DNA reads TGTGCCAGCAGTTTATTTAGAAGGGCCCGGTACAGGATGTATGGCTACACCTTC. It translates to CASSLFRRARYRMYGYTF.

The chain has TRBV28 and TRBJ2-6; D not certain. From germline, CDR1 is MDHEN and CDR2 SYDVKM. The germline V and J ends were trimmed by 2 bases and 3 bases, with 11 bases remaining between them. This CDR3 is 16 amino acids long. CDR3 nucleotides: TGTGCCAGCAGTTTAACAGTCCTGGGTGGGGCCAACGTCCTGACTTTC. Protein product: CASSLTVLGGANVLTF.

This clonotype was counted only a few times. This chain joins TRBV11-2 and TRBJ1-3, with 9 bases fitting TRBD1. Trimming took 0 bases from V and 6 from J; bases not matched to a gene: 6. CDR1 and CDR2 from the germline V gene are SGHAT and FQNNGV. This CDR3 contains 16 residues. Here the CDR3 DNA reads TGTGCCAGCAGCTTAGACCCGGGACAGGGCCTAAACACCATATATTTT. Translated: CASSLDPGQGLNTIYF.

This clonotype appeared many times. The chain has TRBV20-1 and TRBJ1-3; D is possibly TRBD1 (5 bases). Trimming cost V 6 bases and J 0 bases, with 12 bases left between them. Germline loops: CDR1 DFQATT, CDR2 SNEGSKA (reference sequence). This CDR3 is 14 amino acids long. For the CDR3, the DNA is TGCAGTGCAAGGCCGCAGGGCTCTGGAAACACCATATATTTT. This sequence encodes CSARPQGSGNTIYF.

This clonotype showed up many times. The chain carries TRBV7-2 and TRBJ2-2; 9 bases are shared with TRBD1. The CDR3 is made up of 14 amino acids. J lost 7 bases, V lost 4 bases, and 4 bases had no gene match. Germline-derived CDR1 and CDR2 are SGHTA and FQGNSA. The CDR3 DNA is TGTGCCAGCAGCTACGGGACAGGGCACGGGGAGCTGTTTTTT. The encoded protein is CASSYGTGHGELFF.

V and J are TRBV9 and TRBJ2-2; TRBD1 might be the D (6 bases). This CDR3 spans 15 amino acids. The germline V gene has CDR1 SGDLS and CDR2 YYNGEE. V shed 5 bases and J shed 0 bases, with 11 bases lying between them. CDR3 coding DNA: TGTGCCAGCAGGAGACAGGCTTCGAACACCGGGGAGCTGTTTTTT. Protein: CASRRQASNTGELFF.

The rearrangement links TRBV27 to TRBJ1-1; D uncertain. The CDR3 totals 11 residues. In germline, CDR1 is MNHEY, CDR2 SMNVEV (reference sequence). Between the trimmed V and J ends, which lost 4 bases and 8 bases, there was a span of 8 bases. The CDR3 nucleotides read TGTGCCAGCAGTTCCGGGGAAGAAGCTTTCTTT. Translating gives CASSSGEEAFF.

A few counts support this clonotype. The genes are TRBV6-1 and TRBJ2-3; no reliable D call. The germline V gene has CDR1 MNHNS and CDR2 SASEGT. Trimming stripped 8 bases from V and 8 bases from J, with 17 bases between. The CDR3 is 13 residues long. CDR3 coding DNA: TGTGCCAGCTTCGGTAGTTTGAGAAGTACGCAGTATTTT. Translating gives CASFGSLRSTQYF.

The chain joins TRBV2 to TRBJ1-3, with 7 nucleotides matching TRBD1. After removal of 5 bases from V and 1 base from J, the junction contained 8 bases not matched to a gene. This CDR3 contains 16 residues. Germline CDR1 reads SNHLY; CDR2 reads FYNNEI. The CDR3 loop is CASSIGQAGSGNTIYF. CDR3 DNA: TGTGCCAGCAGTATCGGACAGGCCGGGTCTGGAAACACCATATATTTT.

The rearrangement uses TRBV27 and TRBJ2-7; 7 bases align to TRBD2. Germline V CDR1 and CDR2: MNHEY, SMNVEV (reference sequence). This CDR3 has 15 residues. The trim removed 1 base at V and 0 bases at J, leaving 3 bases unmatched. CDR3 DNA sequence: TGTGCCAGCAGTTTATTGGCTAGCGGCTCCTACGAGCAGTACTTC. Protein product: CASSLLASGSYEQYF.

Details on this clonotype: A much larger clone differs by one base, so this may be a read error. The V and J genes are TRBV10-3 and TRBJ2-1, with TRBD2 matching over 8 bases. This CDR3 contains 16 residues. The trim removed 3 bases at V and 8 bases at J, leaving 12 bases unmatched. In germline, CDR1 is ENHRY, CDR2 SYGVKD. CDR3 DNA sequence: TGTGCCATCAGTGATCAGGTTGGGACTAGTCTGGATGAGCAGTTCTTC. This translates into CAISDQVGTSLDEQFF.

This clonotype was observed a few times. The chain links TRBV12-3 or TRBV12-4 to TRBJ2-7, with 13 bases fitting TRBD2. V dropped 5 bases and J dropped 5; count of bases not matched to a gene: 6. This CDR3 is 15 amino acids long. The CDR3, as DNA: TGTGCCAGCAGTCCAACTAGCGGGGGGGCCCACGAGCAGTACTTC. Translation: CASSPTSGGAHEQYF.

This chain joins TRBV2 and TRBJ2-5; 7 bases align to TRBD1. Unmatched junction bases numbered 13, after V lost 5 bases and J lost 7 bases. There are 15 residues in the CDR3. Germline V gives CDR1 SNHLY, CDR2 FYNNEI. CDR3 sequence reads: CASSPTRQGVGTQYF. As DNA, the CDR3 is TGTGCCAGCAGTCCCACACGGCAGGGGGTAGGGACCCAGTACTTC.

This clonotype was seen repeatedly, ten times or more. J is TRBJ2-1 and V is TRBV12-3 or TRBV12-4, with D possibly being TRBD1 or TRBD2 (5 bases each). Trimming took off 6 bases at V and 10 bases at J, with 13 bases between the two ends. The CDR3 is made up of 12 amino acids. CDR3 nucleotides: TGTGCCAGCAGACGGGACCTTAGGGAGCAGTTCTTC. It is translated as CASRRDLREQFF.

In nucleotides, the CDR3 is TGTGCCAGCAGCGTAGGGGTTTATAGCAATCAGCCCCAGCATTTT. This encodes CASSVGVYSNQPQHF. The chain uses TRBV9 and TRBJ1-5; D call uncertain. Germline V lookup: CDR1 SGDLS, CDR2 YYNGEE. Trimming removed 0 bases at V and 0 bases at J, with 7 bases between. This CDR3 has 15 residues.

Many counts were recorded for this clonotype. The V and J genes are TRBV12-3 or TRBV12-4 and TRBJ2-1; 7 positions agree with TRBD2. Trimming took 3 bases from V and 9 from J; bases not matched to a gene: 5. The length of the CDR3 is 13 residues. In DNA, the CDR3 is TGTGCCAGCAGTTTTTTGGGGGAGGGTGAGCAGTTCTTC. Translated, it gives CASSFLGEGEQFF.

The chain combines TRBV30 with TRBJ1-5; tentative D call: TRBD1 (5 bases). Germline V lookup: CDR1 GTSNPN, CDR2 SVGIG (reference sequence). The CDR3 totals 14 residues. V lost 0 bases and J 6 bases, leaving 12 bases between the germline ends. CDR3 loop: CAWSVGRESQPQHF. The CDR3 DNA reads TGTGCCTGGAGTGTCGGCAGGGAGAGTCAGCCCCAGCATTTT.

Comment on this clonotype: It may be a read error: a sequence one base away is much more abundant. Because the CDR3 is missing its conserved closing phenylalanine or tryptophan, this is likely a read error. The V and J genes are TRBV6-1 and TRBJ1-1, with D tentatively TRBD1 (6 bases). Trimming removed 6 bases at V and 0 bases at J, with 11 bases between. This CDR3 contains 14 residues. Looked up from germline, CDR1 is MNHNS and CDR2 is SASEGT. CDR3 protein: CASRNRQVNTEAFL. In DNA form, the CDR3 reads TGTGCCAGCAGGAACCGACAGGTGAACACTGAAGCTTTCCTT.

This clonotype was recorded many times. This rearrangement joins TRBV11-2 to TRBJ2-3, with unresolved D. The CDR3 spans 12 residues. Per the germline V gene, CDR1 is SGHAT and CDR2 is FQNNGV. Trimming shortened V by 7 bases and J by 6 bases, and 11 bases separated the two germline ends. The CDR3 reads CASKDGRDTQYF. DNA of the CDR3: TGTGCCAGCAAGGATGGCCGGGATACGCAGTATTTT.

This chain connects TRBV29-1 to TRBJ1-1, with 8 bases lining up with TRBD1. Germline CDR1 SQVTM, CDR2 ANQGSEA. Trimming took 7 bases from V and 1 from J; bases not matched to a gene: 8. This CDR3 has 14 amino acids. CDR3 bases: TGCAGCGACCTACAGGGGGGTGCGAACACTGAAGCTTTCTTT. This gives the protein CSDLQGGANTEAFF.

This clonotype was picked up a small number of times. The rearrangement joins TRBV7-2 to TRBJ2-1, with 7 nucleotides matching TRBD2. This CDR3 has 19 amino acids. CDR1 SGHTA and CDR2 FQGNSA come from the germline V gene. Trimming at V came to 8 bases and at J to 0 bases, leaving 19 bases not matched to a gene. The chain's CDR3 is CASSPPNSGPTSSYNEQFF. The CDR3 region has the DNA TGTGCCAGCTCACCACCGAATAGCGGGCCCACGAGCTCCTACAATGAGCAGTTCTTC.

The chain uses TRBV6-1 and TRBJ1-2, with 10 bases identical to TRBD1. Germline CDR1 MNHNS, CDR2 SASEGT. The CDR3 consists of 14 residues. Germline trimming cut 4 bases from V and 3 bases from J; bases unmatched to any gene: 2. CDR3 nucleotides: TGTGCCAGCAGTGCCGGGACAGGGGACTATGGCTACACCTTC. Its translation: CASSAGTGDYGYTF.

The table lists this clonotype with many counts. The rearrangement links TRBV4-1 to TRBJ2-5; D may be TRBD1 (6 bases). From germline, CDR1 is MGHRA and CDR2 YSYEKL. Trimming stripped 9 bases from V and 2 bases from J, with 13 bases between. The CDR3 length is 13 residues. CDR3 DNA: TGCGCCAGTGGGGGCATTGGTCAAGAGACCCAGTACTTC. It specifies CASGGIGQETQYF.

This clonotype was detected a few times. This chain links TRBV20-1 with TRBJ1-1; a weak D match, TRBD1 (6 bases). Trimming took off 4 bases at V and 5 bases at J, with 11 bases between the two ends. The CDR3 consists of 12 residues. Germline CDR1 reads DFQATT; CDR2 reads SNEGSKA (reference sequence). The CDR3, as DNA: TGCAGTGCTAAACTGGGGACAACTGAAGCTTTCTTT. It encodes CSAKLGTTEAFF.

This rearrangement joins TRBV4-1 to TRBJ1-5; D is unresolved. Deletions cut 0 bases from V and 0 bases from J, with 9 bases between. Germline CDR1 and CDR2: MGHRA and YSYEKL. The CDR3 runs to 16 residues. The CDR3 bases are TGCGCCAGCAGCCAAGAGCTCTCCTATAGCAATCAGCCCCAGCATTTT. Translated: CASSQELSYSNQPQHF.

J is TRBJ1-1 and V is TRBV30; D may be TRBD1 (6 bases). The CDR3 is 12 amino acids. Germline assignment: CDR1 GTSNPN and CDR2 SVGIG (reference sequence). Trimming cost V 5 bases and J 5 bases, with 12 bases left between them. The CDR3 sequence is CAWWGGRTEAFF. DNA for the CDR3: TGTGCCTGGTGGGGGGGCAGGACTGAAGCTTTCTTT.

This clonotype was counted at least ten times. The chain has TRBV12-3 or TRBV12-4 and TRBJ2-5, with 10 bases aligning to TRBD2. This CDR3 is 15 amino acids long. The V gene end was trimmed by 5 bases and the J gene end by 7 bases; junction bases not matched to a gene: 10. CDR3 nucleotide sequence: TGTGCCAGCAGTCCGAGCGGGGGGGACCTCGGGACCCAGTACTTC. Amino acid sequence: CASSPSGGDLGTQYF.

In its sample, this clonotype was seen many times. V gene TRBV28 combines with J gene TRBJ2-7; D is unresolved. CDR1 is MDHEN and CDR2 is SYDVKM in the germline V gene. Trimming left V 6 bases short and J 0 bases short, with 9 bases between. The CDR3 loop spans 13 amino acids. CDR3 coding DNA: TGTGCCAGCAGGCCCGTCAACTCCTACGAGCAGTACTTC. Translated, it gives CASRPVNSYEQYF.

This clonotype was recorded many times. V is TRBV11-2 and J is TRBJ2-3; 14 bases line up with TRBD2. Germline V gene sequence: CDR1 SGHAT, CDR2 FQNNGV. J gave up 1 base and V 5 bases, and 11 bases lay outside the gene matches. This CDR3 contains 19 residues. The CDR3 sequence is CASSVGLAGVTRGTDTQYF. The CDR3 DNA is TGTGCCAGCAGCGTGGGACTAGCGGGGGTGACGCGGGGCACAGATACGCAGTATTTT. Filled out from reference TRBV11-2 and TRBJ2-3, the complete variable domain reads EAGVAQSPRYKIIEKRQSVAFWCNPISGHATLYWYQQILGQGPKLLIQFQNNGVVDDSQLPKDRFSAERLKGVDSTLKIQPAKLEDSAVYLCASSVGLAGVTRGTDTQYFGPGTRLTVL.